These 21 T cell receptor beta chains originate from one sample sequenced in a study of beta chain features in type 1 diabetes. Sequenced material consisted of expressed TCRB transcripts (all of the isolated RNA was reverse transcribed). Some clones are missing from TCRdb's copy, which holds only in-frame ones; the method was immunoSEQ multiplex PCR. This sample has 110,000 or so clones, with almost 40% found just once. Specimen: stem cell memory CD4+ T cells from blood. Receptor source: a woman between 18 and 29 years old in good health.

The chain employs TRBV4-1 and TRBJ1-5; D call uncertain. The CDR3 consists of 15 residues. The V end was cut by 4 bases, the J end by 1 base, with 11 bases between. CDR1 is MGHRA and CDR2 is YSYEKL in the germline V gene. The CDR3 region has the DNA TGCGCCAGCAGCCTTTGGGCAGCCAGCAATCAGCCCCAGCATTTT. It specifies CASSLWAASNQPQHF.

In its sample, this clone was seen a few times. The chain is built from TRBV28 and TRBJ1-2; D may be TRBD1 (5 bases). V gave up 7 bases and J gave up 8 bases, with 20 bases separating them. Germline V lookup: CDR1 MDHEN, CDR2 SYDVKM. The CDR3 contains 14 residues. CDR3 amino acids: CASKFRVTSGGYTF. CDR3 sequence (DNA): TGTGCCAGCAAGTTTAGGGTTACCTCAGGGGGCTACACCTTC.

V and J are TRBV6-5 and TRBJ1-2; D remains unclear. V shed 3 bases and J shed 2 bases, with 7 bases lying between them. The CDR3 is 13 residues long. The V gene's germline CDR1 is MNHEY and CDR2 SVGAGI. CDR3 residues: CASSYGQNYGYTF. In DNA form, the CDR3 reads TGTGCCAGCAGTTATGGGCAGAACTATGGCTACACCTTC.

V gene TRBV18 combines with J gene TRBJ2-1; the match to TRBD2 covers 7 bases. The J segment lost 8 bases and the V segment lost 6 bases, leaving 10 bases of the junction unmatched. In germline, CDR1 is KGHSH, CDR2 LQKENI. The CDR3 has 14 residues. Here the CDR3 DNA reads TGTGCCAGCTCGCCCCCGACTAGCAGCCATGAGCAGTTCTTC. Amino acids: CASSPPTSSHEQFF.

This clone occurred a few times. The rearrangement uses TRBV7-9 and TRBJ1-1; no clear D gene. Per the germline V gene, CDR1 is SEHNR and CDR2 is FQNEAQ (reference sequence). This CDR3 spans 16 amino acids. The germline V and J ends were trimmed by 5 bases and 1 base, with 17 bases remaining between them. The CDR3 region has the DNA TGTGCCAGCAGCCCGCGCCAAGGCGGGAGGAACACTGAAGCTTTCTTT. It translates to CASSPRQGGRNTEAFF.

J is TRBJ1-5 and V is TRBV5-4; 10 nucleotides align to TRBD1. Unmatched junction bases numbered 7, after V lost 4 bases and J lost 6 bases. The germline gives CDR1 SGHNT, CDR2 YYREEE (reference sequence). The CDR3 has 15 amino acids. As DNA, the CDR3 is TGTGCCAGCAGCGACGCTCGGACAGGGGGTCAGCCCCAGCATTTT. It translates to CASSDARTGGQPQHF.

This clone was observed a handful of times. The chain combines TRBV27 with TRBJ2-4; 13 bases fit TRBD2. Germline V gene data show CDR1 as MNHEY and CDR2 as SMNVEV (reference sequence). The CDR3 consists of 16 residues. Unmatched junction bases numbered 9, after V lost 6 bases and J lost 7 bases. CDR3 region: CASSGGGLAGWNIQYF. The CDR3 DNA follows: TGTGCCAGCAGCGGGGGGGGACTAGCGGGATGGAACATTCAGTACTTC.

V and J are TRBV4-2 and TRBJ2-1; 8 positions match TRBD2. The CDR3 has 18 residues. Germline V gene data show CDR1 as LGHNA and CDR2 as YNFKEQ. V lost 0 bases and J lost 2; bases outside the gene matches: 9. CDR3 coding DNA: TGTGCCAGCAGCCAAGATTTCCTTGGAGCGGGGGCCTACAATGAGCAGTTCTTC. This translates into CASSQDFLGAGAYNEQFF.

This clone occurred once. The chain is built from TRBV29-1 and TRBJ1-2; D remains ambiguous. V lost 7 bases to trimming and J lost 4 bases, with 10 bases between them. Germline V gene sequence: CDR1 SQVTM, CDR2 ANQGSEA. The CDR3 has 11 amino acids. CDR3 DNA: TGCAGCGGTCGCTCAGTCTATGGCTACACCTTC. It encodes CSGRSVYGYTF.

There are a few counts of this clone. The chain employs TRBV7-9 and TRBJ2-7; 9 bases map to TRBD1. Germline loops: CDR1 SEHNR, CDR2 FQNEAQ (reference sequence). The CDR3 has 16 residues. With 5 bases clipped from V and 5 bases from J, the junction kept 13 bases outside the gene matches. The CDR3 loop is CASSTFRDRAIHEQYF. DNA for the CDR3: TGTGCCAGCAGCACTTTTCGGGACAGGGCCATCCACGAGCAGTACTTC.

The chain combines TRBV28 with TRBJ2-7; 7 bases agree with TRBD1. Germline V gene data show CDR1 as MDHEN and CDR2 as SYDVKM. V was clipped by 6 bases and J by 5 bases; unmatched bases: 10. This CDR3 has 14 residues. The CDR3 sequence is CASRPTGVRDEQYF. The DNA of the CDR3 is TGTGCCAGCAGACCCACAGGGGTACGGGACGAGCAGTACTTC.

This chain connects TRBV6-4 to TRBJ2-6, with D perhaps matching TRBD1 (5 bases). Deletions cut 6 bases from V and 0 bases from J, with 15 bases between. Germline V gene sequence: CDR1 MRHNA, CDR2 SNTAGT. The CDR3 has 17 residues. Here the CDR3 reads CASRESLDSSGANVLTF. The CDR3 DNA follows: TGTGCCAGCAGGGAGAGTTTAGACAGCTCTGGGGCCAACGTCCTGACTTTC.

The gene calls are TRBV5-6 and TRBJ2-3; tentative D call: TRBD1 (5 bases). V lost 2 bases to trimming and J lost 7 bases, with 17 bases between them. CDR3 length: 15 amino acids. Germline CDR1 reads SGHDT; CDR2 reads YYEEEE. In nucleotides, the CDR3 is TGTGCCAGCAGCTTACCCGTCAGGGAAGTTAATACGCAGTATTTT. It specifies CASSLPVREVNTQYF.

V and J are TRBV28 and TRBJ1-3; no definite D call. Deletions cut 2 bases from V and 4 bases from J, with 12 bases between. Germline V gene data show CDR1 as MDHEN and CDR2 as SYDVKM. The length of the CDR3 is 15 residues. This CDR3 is CASSLADYLGNTIYF. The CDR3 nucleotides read TGTGCCAGCAGTTTAGCCGACTACTTAGGAAACACCATATATTTT.

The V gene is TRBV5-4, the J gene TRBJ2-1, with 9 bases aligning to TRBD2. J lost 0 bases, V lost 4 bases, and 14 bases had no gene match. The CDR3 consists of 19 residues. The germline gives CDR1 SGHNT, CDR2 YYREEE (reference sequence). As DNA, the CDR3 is TGTGCCAGCAGCCCCGGACTAGCGAGAGTATCACGCTCCTACAATGAGCAGTTCTTC. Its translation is CASSPGLARVSRSYNEQFF.

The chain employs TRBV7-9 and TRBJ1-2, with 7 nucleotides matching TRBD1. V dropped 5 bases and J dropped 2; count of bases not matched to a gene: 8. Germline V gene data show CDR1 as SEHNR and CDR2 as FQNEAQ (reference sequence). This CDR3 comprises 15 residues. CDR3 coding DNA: TGTGCCAGCAGCCAACCCTCACAGGGGAACTATGGCTACACCTTC. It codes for CASSQPSQGNYGYTF. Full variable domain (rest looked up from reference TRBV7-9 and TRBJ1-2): DTGVSQNPRHKITKRGQNVTFRCDPISEHNRLYWYRQTLGQGPEFLTYFQNEAQLEKSRLLSDRFSAERPKGSFSTLEIQRTEQGDSAMYLCASSQPSQGNYGYTFGSGTRLTVV.

The CDR3 loop reads CASSVALAGYNEQFF. The CDR3, as DNA: TGTGCCAGCAGCGTAGCGCTAGCGGGTTACAATGAGCAGTTCTTC. The chain recombines TRBV9 with TRBJ2-1, with 8 bases aligning to TRBD2. V shed 0 bases, J shed 4 bases, and the junction held 3 bases outside the gene matches. CDR1 SGDLS and CDR2 YYNGEE come from the germline V gene. The CDR3 covers 15 residues.

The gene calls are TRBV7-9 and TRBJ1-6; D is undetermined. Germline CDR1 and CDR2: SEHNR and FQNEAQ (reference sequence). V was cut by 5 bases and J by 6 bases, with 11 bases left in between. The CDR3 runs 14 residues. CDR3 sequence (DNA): TGTGCCAGCAGCCCGAGGGAGTTTAATTCACCCCTCCACTTT. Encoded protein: CASSPREFNSPLHF.

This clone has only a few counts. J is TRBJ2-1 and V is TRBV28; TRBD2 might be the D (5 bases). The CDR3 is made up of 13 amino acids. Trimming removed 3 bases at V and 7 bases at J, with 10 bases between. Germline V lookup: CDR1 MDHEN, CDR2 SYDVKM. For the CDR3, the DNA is TGTGCCAGCAGTTTGCCGGGGTCGAATGAGCAGTTCTTC. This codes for CASSLPGSNEQFF.

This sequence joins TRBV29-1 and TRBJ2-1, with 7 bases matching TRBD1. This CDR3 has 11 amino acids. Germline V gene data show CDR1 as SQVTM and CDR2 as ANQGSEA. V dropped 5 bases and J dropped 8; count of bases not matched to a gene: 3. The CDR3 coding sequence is TGCAGCGTTTACAGGGGAGATGAGCAGTTCTTC. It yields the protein CSVYRGDEQFF.

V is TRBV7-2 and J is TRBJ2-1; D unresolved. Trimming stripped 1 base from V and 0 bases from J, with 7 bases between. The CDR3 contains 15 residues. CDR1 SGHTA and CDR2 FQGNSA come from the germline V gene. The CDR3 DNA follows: TGTGCCAGCAGCTTAGACCGGAGCTCCTACAATGAGCAGTTCTTC. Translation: CASSLDRSSYNEQFF.